This TCR beta chain originates from a study of Ad26.COV2.S vaccination and SARS-CoV-2 variants. TCRdb's table, derived via immunoSEQ multiplex PCR, lists solely in-frame clones and lacks some. The data hold around 320,000 clones, with 80% to 90% observed a single time. The length of the CDR3 is 14 residues. In germline, CDR1 is KGHSH, CDR2 LQKENI. Trimming left V 3 bases short and J 0 bases short, with 6 bases between. Treatment described: 15 to 20 received Ad26.COV2.S at low or high dose, single or two shots; a few received placebo; per-sample allocation not given. Day 63 after the first injection of vaccine or placebo was the sampling time. In the vaccine, an Ad26 vector expressed the SARS-CoV-2 spike of the Wuhan strain. Concerning this clone: The identical CDR3 is also encoded by other nucleotide sequences in the sample.

The sequence came from a person aged 18-60 years who received the Ad26.COV2.S COVID-19 vaccine or a placebo. Sequenced here: peripheral blood, sampled in a trial of Ad26.COV2.S vaccine versus placebo. The rearrangement uses TRBV18 and TRBJ1-5, with D uncertain. The CDR3, as DNA: TGTGCCAGCTCACCGGGGTTTAGCAATCAGCCCCAGCATTTT. Translated, it gives CASSPGFSNQPQHF.